These T cell receptor beta chains were read from a single sample in a study of blood T cell repertoires in COVID-19. Using immunoSEQ multiplex PCR, the repertoire was profiled, and TCRdb retains in-frame clones only, with some absent. The table has roughly 130,000 clones, under 95% seen once. Sequences were obtained from peripheral blood. All receptors derive from a man aged 55-75 years with COVID-19, enrolled during active disease. Each CDR3 is given with its conserved first and last residue. The order of the fields is CDR3 DNA, CDR3 protein, V gene, J gene, D gene, clone size. D genes are given only for firm matches. Clone size is not always given. Where it is, it says once, few, many or a class for expanded clones.

TGTGCCAGCAGCGCAACAGGGATGGCTAATGAAAAACTGTTTTTT	CASSATGMANEKLFF	TRBV9	TRBJ1-4	NA	NA
TGTGCCAGCAGTTACGAGGCGGTTAGCACAGATACGCAGTATTTT	CASSYEAVSTDTQYF	TRBV6-2/TRBV6-3	TRBJ2-3	NA	NA
TGTGCCAGCAGCCGGACTAGCGGGAGGGCCGGCACCTACGAGCAGTACTTC	CASSRTSGRAGTYEQYF	TRBV7-3	TRBJ2-7	TRBD2	NA
TGTGCCAGCAGTTACTCGTGGACAGAAATTCAAAAACTGTTTTTT	CASSYSWTEIQKLFF	TRBV6-5	TRBJ1-4	NA	NA
TGTGCCAGCAGTTTCGCAGGGGTTGGCTACACCTTC	CASSFAGVGYTF	TRBV27	TRBJ1-2	NA	few
TGTGCCAGCAGCCGGGGGGGAAGCGGGAGGGCCTGGAATGAGCAGTTCTTC	CASSRGGSGRAWNEQFF	TRBV7-2	TRBJ2-1	TRBD2	NA
TGTGCCAGCAGCTTAGCGATTTCTGGGATCGGGGTAAAGGAAAAACTGTTTTTT	CASSLAISGIGVKEKLFF	TRBV7-6	TRBJ1-4	NA	NA
TGTGCCAGCCGCCGCGACGGAGATTTTAATGAAAAACTGTTTTTT	CASRRDGDFNEKLFF	TRBV4-2	TRBJ1-4	NA	NA
TGTGCCAGCAGCTTGGTTAATCGGGATGAGCAGTTCTTC	CASSLVNRDEQFF	TRBV5-5	TRBJ2-1	NA	NA
TGTGCCAGCTCACCCCCTGCAGGGATCAATTCACCCCTCCACTTT	CASSPPAGINSPLHF	TRBV18	TRBJ1-6	NA	NA
TGTGCCAGCAGCCTAGCGGGAGTTAGCACAGATACGCAGTATTTT	CASSLAGVSTDTQYF	TRBV27	TRBJ2-3	TRBD2	NA
TGTGCCAGCAGCGCCCCGGGACTAGCTACCGCTGAGCAGTTCTTC	CASSAPGLATAEQFF	TRBV9	TRBJ2-1	TRBD2	NA
TGTGCCAGCAGCCAGTTCCCTTTAGCGGCTAGCACAGATACGCAGTATTTT	CASSQFPLAASTDTQYF	TRBV3-1/TRBV3-2	TRBJ2-3	NA	once
TGCGCCAGCAACCTACAGGGGGCGAACACCGGGGAGCTGTTTTTT	CASNLQGANTGELFF	TRBV10-2	TRBJ2-2	TRBD1	NA
TGTGCCAGCAGTGACCAGGCACGCCAGAACACTGAAGCTTTCTTT	CASSDQARQNTEAFF	TRBV6-1	TRBJ1-1	NA	once
TGCGCCAGCAGCTTACTAGCGGACGGGGCCGATGAGCAGTTCTTC	CASSLLADGADEQFF	TRBV5-1	TRBJ2-1	TRBD2	NA
TGTGCCAGCAGTATCAGGACAGGGTTCTACAATGAGCAGTTCTTC	CASSIRTGFYNEQFF	TRBV6-5	TRBJ2-1	TRBD1	NA
TGTGCCAGTAGTATTTCTAGCGGGAGAGCGGAGACCCAGTACTTC	CASSISSGRAETQYF	TRBV19	TRBJ2-5	TRBD2	NA
TGCGCCAGCAGCGGTGGGACACCCAACGTCCTGACTTTC	CASSGGTPNVLTF	TRBV5-1	TRBJ2-6	NA	NA
TGTGCCAGCAGTGGCGGGGGCGGGACAGATACGCAGTATTTT	CASSGGGGTDTQYF	TRBV2	TRBJ2-3	NA	NA
TGTGCCAGCAGGGTTGGGACAGGGGTTAGCTATGGCTACACCTTC	CASRVGTGVSYGYTF	TRBV27	TRBJ1-2	TRBD1	NA
TGTGCCAGCCTACCCCGGACAGGGGAGGCCCAGTACTTC	CASLPRTGEAQYF	TRBV2	TRBJ2-5	TRBD1	NA
TGTGCCAGCAGCCGCGTCCCACGCGCCACTGAAGCTTTCTTT	CASSRVPRATEAFF	TRBV5-8	TRBJ1-1	NA	NA
TGTGCCAGTATACTATTACCCACAACTAATGAAAAACTGTTTTTT	CASILLPTTNEKLFF	TRBV6-5	TRBJ1-4	NA	NA
TGTGCCTGGGACAGGGTGGGATACACTGAAGCTTTCTTT	CAWDRVGYTEAFF	TRBV30	TRBJ1-1	TRBD1	NA
TGTGCCAGCAGCCAAGGAGGCGGGAGGGCCGGCACCGGGGAGCTGTTTTTT	CASSQGGGRAGTGELFF	TRBV4-2	TRBJ2-2	TRBD2	NA
TGCGCCAGCAGCCACGGACAAGGGAGGTATCAGCCCCAGCATTTT	CASSHGQGRYQPQHF	TRBV4-1	TRBJ1-5	NA	NA
TGTGCCAGCAGTGAGCCGCAGGGGTTTAATGAAAAACTGTTTTTT	CASSEPQGFNEKLFF	TRBV25-1	TRBJ1-4	NA	NA
TGTGCCAGTAGGGTGGAGGCCGGCACCGGGGAGCTGTTTTTT	CASRVEAGTGELFF	TRBV19	TRBJ2-2	NA	NA
TGTGCCAGCGGACAGGGGAGCACAGATACGCAGTATTTT	CASGQGSTDTQYF	TRBV6-4	TRBJ2-3	TRBD1	NA
TGCGCCAGCAGTGTCGGACTAGCGGGAGAATTTGATGAGCAGTTCTTC	CASSVGLAGEFDEQFF	TRBV10-1	TRBJ2-1	TRBD2	NA
TGTGCCAGTGGACAGGGAAGCAATCAGCCCCAGCATTTT	CASGQGSNQPQHF	TRBV19	TRBJ1-5	TRBD1	NA
TGTGCCAGCAGTTCCCCGGGGGGGCGGGAGACCCAGTACTTC	CASSSPGGRETQYF	TRBV27	TRBJ2-5	TRBD2	NA
TGTGCCAGCAGCTCCCTCGCGGAGGACACCGGGGAGCTGTTTTTT	CASSSLAEDTGELFF	TRBV7-9	TRBJ2-2	NA	NA
TGTGCCAGCAGCGGATCTAGCGGGAGGGGGGGGACCCAGTACTTC	CASSGSSGRGGTQYF	TRBV9	TRBJ2-5	TRBD2	NA
TGTGCCAGCAGCTTAGATAGGACTAGCGCAGATACGCAGTATTTT	CASSLDRTSADTQYF	TRBV11-2	TRBJ2-3	TRBD2	NA
TGTGCCAGCAGTGGGCAGTACGCCGGGGAGCTGTTTTTT	CASSGQYAGELFF	TRBV2	TRBJ2-2	NA	NA
TGTGCCAGCAGCGTAAGGCCGGGACAGGGTCACTCTGGGGCCAACGTCCTGACTTTC	CASSVRPGQGHSGANVLTF	TRBV9	TRBJ2-6	TRBD1	once
TGTGCCAGCAGGAACGGGAGCCCCTACAATGAGCAGTTCTTC	CASRNGSPYNEQFF	TRBV6-6	TRBJ2-1	NA	NA
TGTGCCAGCAGTGGGACTAGGGGACGCACAGATACGCAGTATTTT	CASSGTRGRTDTQYF	TRBV25-1	TRBJ2-3	TRBD2	NA
TGTGCCAGCAGCTCGGACCGACAGTATGAAAAACTGTTTTTT	CASSSDRQYEKLFF	TRBV11-2	TRBJ1-4	NA	once
TGCGCCAGCAGCTTGGGAGCGGGAGCCCCAGAGACCCAGTACTTC	CASSLGAGAPETQYF	TRBV5-1	TRBJ2-5	TRBD2	NA
TGTGCCAGCACCTTATGGACTAGCGGGAGAGTCTACAATGAGCAGTTCTTC	CASTLWTSGRVYNEQFF	TRBV7-9	TRBJ2-1	TRBD2	NA
TGTGCTAGTGGGACAGCCTATTATAGCAATCAGCCCCAGCATTTT	CASGTAYYSNQPQHF	TRBV12-5	TRBJ1-5	NA	NA
TGTGCCAGCAGCTTAGGGGCCTCCTACAATGAGCAGTTCTTC	CASSLGASYNEQFF	TRBV5-6	TRBJ2-1	NA	NA
TGTGCCAGCAGCTTAGAGGCTAGCGGGAGATCCGGGGAGCTGTTTTTT	CASSLEASGRSGELFF	TRBV7-6	TRBJ2-2	TRBD2	NA
TGTGCCAGCAGCTTTTCCACCTCCAGCTCCTACGAGCAGTACTTC	CASSFSTSSSYEQYF	TRBV7-9	TRBJ2-7	NA	NA
TGTGCCTGGAGTAGCGGGAGGGCTTACAATGAGCAGTTCTTC	CAWSSGRAYNEQFF	TRBV30	TRBJ2-1	TRBD2	NA
TGTGCCAGCAGCGGTCAGGGTTCCGAGCAGTACTTC	CASSGQGSEQYF	TRBV2	TRBJ2-7	NA	NA
TGTGCCAGCAGTCAGTCTACCGGGACAGGTGGCTACACCTTC	CASSQSTGTGGYTF	TRBV6-6	TRBJ1-2	TRBD1	NA
TGCGCCAGCAGCCACCAGAACAGGGATAGCGATGAAAAACTGTTTTTT	CASSHQNRDSDEKLFF	TRBV4-1	TRBJ1-4	NA	NA
TGTGCCAGCACCTCTAGCGGGAGAGGCACCGGGGAGCTGTTTTTT	CASTSSGRGTGELFF	TRBV9	TRBJ2-2	TRBD2	NA
TGTGCCAGCAGCTTATCGGCTAGCGGGAATGAGCAGTTCTTC	CASSLSASGNEQFF	TRBV7-3	TRBJ2-1	TRBD2	NA
TGCGCCAGCAGCCCGGGACAGGGACGGGAAAAACTGTTTTTT	CASSPGQGREKLFF	TRBV5-1	TRBJ1-4	TRBD1	NA
TGTGCCAGCAGCCCATCTGAGGGACAGCCCTACGAGCAGTACTTC	CASSPSEGQPYEQYF	TRBV7-2	TRBJ2-7	TRBD1	NA